This T cell receptor beta chain was sequenced in a study of T cell changes during pregnancy in multiple sclerosis. The data were produced by immunoSEQ multiplex PCR, yet TCRdb's version contains in-frame clones alone and is incomplete. Of roughly 99,000 clones detected, roughly 90% appear once; the ten largest clones hold about 0.78%. This CDR3 comprises 13 residues. Germline V CDR1 and CDR2: SNHLY, FYNNEI. V lost 3 bases and J lost 7, with 13 bases in between. Material: peripheral blood, obtained in the third trimester of pregnancy. The chain combines TRBV2 with TRBJ2-7, with unresolved D. This sequence was found in a female donor in good health, enrolled as a control in a pregnancy study. The CDR3 DNA reads as TGTGCCAGCAGTGACGGAGAAACCAGAGAGCAGTACTTC. It yields the protein CASSDGETREQYF.